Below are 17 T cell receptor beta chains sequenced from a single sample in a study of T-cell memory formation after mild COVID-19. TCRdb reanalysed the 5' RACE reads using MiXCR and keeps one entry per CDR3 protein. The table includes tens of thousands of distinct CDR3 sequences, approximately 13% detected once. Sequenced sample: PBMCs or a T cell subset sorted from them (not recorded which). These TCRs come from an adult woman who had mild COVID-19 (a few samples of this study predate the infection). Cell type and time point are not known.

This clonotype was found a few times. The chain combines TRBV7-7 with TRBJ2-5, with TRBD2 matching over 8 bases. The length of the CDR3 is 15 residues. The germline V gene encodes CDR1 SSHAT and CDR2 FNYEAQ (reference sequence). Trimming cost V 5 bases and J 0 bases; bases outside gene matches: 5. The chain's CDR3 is CASSEYGGDQETQYF. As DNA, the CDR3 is TGTGCCAGCAGCGAATACGGGGGGGACCAAGAGACCCAGTACTTC.

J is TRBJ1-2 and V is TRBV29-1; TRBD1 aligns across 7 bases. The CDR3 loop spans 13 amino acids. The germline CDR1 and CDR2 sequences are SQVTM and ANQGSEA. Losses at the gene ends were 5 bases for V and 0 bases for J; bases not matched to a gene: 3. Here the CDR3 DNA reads TGCAGCGTTACAGGGGCCACTAACTATGGCTACACCTTC. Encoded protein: CSVTGATNYGYTF. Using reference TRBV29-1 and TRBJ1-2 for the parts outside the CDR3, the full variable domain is SAVISQKPSRDICQRGTSLTIQCQVDSQVTMMFWYRQQPGQSLTLIATANQGSEATYESGFVIDKFPISRPNLTFSTLTVSNMSPEDSSIYLCSVTGATNYGYTFGSGTRLTVV.

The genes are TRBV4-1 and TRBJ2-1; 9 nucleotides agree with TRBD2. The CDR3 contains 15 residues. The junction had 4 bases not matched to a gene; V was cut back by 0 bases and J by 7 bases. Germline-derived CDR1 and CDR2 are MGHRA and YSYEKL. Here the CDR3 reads CASSQDLAGKNEQFF. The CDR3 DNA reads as TGCGCCAGCAGCCAAGACCTAGCGGGGAAGAATGAGCAGTTCTTC.

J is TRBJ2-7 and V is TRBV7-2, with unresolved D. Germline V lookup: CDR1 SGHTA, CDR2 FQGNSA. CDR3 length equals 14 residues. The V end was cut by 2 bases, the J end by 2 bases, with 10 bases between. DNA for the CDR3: TGTGCCAGCAGCTTATTCATCGCGACCTACGAGCAGTACTTC. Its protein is CASSLFIATYEQYF.

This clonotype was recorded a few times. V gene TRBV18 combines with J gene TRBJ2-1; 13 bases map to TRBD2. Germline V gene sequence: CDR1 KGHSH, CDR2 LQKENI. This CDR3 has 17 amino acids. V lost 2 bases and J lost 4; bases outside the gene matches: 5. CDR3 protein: CASSPLGLAGSYNEQFF. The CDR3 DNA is TGTGCCAGCTCACCATTGGGACTAGCGGGAAGTTACAATGAGCAGTTCTTC.

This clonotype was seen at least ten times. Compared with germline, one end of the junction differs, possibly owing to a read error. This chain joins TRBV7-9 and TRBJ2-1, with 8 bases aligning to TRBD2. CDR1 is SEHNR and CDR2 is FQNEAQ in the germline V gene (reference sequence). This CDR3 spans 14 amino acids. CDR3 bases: TGTGCCAGCAGATTAGAGCGGGAGTTGGCTGAGCAGTTCTTC. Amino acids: CASRLERELAEQFF. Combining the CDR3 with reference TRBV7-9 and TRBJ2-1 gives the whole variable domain DTGVSQNPRHKITKRGQNVTFRCDPISEHNRLYWYRQTLGQGPEFLTYFQNEAQLEKSRLLSDRFSAERPKGSFSTLEIQRTEQGDSAMYLCASRLERELAEQFFGPGTRLTVL.

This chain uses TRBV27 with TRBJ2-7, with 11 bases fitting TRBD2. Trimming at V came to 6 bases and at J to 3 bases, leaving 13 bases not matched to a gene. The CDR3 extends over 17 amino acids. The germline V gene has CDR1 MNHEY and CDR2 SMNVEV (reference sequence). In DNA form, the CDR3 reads TGTGCCAGCAGCCAAAAGTCTCTGGGACTAGCGGACTACGAGCAGTACTTC. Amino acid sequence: CASSQKSLGLADYEQYF.

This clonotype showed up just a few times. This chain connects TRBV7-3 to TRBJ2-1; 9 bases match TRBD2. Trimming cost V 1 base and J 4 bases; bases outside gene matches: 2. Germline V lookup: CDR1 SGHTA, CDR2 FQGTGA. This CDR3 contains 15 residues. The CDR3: CASSLMAGGYNEQFF. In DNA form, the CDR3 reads TGTGCCAGCAGCTTAATGGCGGGAGGGTACAATGAGCAGTTCTTC.

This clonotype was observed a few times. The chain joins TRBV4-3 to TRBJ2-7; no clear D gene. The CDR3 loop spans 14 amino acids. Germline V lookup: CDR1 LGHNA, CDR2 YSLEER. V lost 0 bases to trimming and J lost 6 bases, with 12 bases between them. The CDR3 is CASSQDTQSTEQYF. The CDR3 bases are TGCGCCAGCAGCCAAGATACACAGTCTACCGAGCAGTACTTC.

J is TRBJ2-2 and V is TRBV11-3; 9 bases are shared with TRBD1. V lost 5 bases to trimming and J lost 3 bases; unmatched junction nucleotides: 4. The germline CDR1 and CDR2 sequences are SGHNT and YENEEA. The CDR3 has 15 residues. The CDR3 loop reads CASSLGQGYTGELFF. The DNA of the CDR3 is TGTGCCAGCAGCCTAGGACAGGGGTACACCGGGGAGCTGTTTTTT.

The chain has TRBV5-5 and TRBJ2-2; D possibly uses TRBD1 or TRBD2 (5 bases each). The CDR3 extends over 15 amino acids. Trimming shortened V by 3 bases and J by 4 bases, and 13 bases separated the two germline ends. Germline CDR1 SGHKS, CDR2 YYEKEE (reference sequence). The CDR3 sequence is CASSSGSGATGELFF. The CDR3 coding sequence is TGTGCCAGCAGCTCGGGAAGTGGGGCCACCGGGGAGCTGTTTTTT.

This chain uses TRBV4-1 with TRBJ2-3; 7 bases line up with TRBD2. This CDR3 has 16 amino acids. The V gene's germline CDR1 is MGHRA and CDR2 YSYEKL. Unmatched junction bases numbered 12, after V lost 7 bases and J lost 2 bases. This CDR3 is CASKRSLALATDTQYF. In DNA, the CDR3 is TGCGCCAGCAAGCGGTCACTAGCGTTGGCCACAGATACGCAGTATTTT.

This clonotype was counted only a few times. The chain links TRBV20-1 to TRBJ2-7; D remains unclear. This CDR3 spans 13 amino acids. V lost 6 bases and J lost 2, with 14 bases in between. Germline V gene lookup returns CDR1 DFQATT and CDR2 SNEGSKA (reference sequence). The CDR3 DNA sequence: TGCAGTGCCAGGTTGGGTTCAGCCTACGAGCAGTACTTC. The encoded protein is CSARLGSAYEQYF.

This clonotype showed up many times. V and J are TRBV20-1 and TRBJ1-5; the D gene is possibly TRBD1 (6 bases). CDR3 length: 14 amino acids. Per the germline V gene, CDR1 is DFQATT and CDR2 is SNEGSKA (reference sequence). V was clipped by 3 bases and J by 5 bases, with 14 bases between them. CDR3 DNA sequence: TGCAGTGCTAGTCCCTCAGGGGACTATCAGCCCCAGCATTTT. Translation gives CSASPSGDYQPQHF.

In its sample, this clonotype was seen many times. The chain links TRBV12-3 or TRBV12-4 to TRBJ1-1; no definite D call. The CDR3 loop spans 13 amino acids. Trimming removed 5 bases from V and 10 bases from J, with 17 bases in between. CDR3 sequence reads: CASSPVGMIGAFF. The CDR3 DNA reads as TGTGCCAGCAGTCCTGTAGGGATGATAGGAGCTTTCTTT.

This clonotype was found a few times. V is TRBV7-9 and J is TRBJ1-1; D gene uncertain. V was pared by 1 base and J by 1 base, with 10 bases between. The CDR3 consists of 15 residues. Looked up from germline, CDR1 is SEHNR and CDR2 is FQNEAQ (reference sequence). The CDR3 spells CASSLDLGPNTEAFF. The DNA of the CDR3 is TGTGCCAGCAGCTTAGATCTCGGGCCGAACACTGAAGCTTTCTTT.

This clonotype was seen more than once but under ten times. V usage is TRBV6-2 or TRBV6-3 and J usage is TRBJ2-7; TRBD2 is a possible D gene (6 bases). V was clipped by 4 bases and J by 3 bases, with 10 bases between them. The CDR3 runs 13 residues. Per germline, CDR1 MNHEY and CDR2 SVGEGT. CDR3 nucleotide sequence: TGTGCCAGCAGTTCGGGAGTCCTCTACGAGCAGTACTTC. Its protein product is CASSSGVLYEQYF.